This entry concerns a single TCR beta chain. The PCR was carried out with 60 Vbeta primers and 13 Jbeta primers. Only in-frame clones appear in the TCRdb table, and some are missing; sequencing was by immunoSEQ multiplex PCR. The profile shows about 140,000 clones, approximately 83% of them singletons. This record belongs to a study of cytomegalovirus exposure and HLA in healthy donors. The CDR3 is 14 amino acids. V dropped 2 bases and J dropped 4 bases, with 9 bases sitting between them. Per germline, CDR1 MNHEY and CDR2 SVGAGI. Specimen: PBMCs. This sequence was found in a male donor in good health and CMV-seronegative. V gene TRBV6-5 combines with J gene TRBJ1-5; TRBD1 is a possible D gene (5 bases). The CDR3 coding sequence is TGTGCCAGCAGTTACAGGCAGGGAAATCAGCCCCAGCATTTT. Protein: CASSYRQGNQPQHF.